Described below is a single T cell receptor beta chain sequence and its context. Its antigen is still unknown. This specimen comes from a study of response to subunit inactivated influenza vaccine. Study-wide findings and caveats: There was a suggestion from the authors that each seasonal influenza vaccination recruits few new T cells.

The CDR3 sequence is 15 residues long. V was cut by 3 bases and J by 5 bases, with 16 bases left in between. MiXCR, applied by TCRdb to the RT-PCR reads, yields one record per CDR3 protein. The data contain around 790,000 distinct CDR3 sequences, 21% of them singletons. The receptor was derived from a man aged 50-60 years who received an inactivated influenza vaccine. Specimen: PBMCs from blood, collected less than 6 days after vaccination. V usage is TRBV12-3 or TRBV12-4 and J usage is TRBJ2-5; D possibly corresponds to TRBD2 (6 bases). CDR3 sequence (DNA): TGTGCCAGCAGTTTGTTCGGGAGTAGCGAGGAGACCCAGTACTTC. It encodes CASSLFGSSEETQYF.